The 20 T cell receptor beta chains reported below all come from one sample, sequenced in a study of T cells in Graves' hyperthyroidism and ophthalmopathy. Amplification yielded TCR beta CDR3 regions, with RNA transcripts as the source. RT-PCR in the first round (using the HTBI primer set) targeted the TCR CDR3. Each CDR3 protein gets one entry after TCRdb re-called the multiplex PCR reads with MiXCR. Of about 700,000 distinct CDR3 sequences in the sample, 12% to 15% are singletons; the top ten hold 9.5% to 13%. Sequencing was performed on blood. Receptors were obtained from a woman between 18 and 29 years old with Graves' hyperthyroidism.

This clonotype was seen ten or more times. The CDR3 DNA is TGTGCCAGCAGCTCGACCTCGTACGAGCAGTACTTC. This encodes CASSSTSYEQYF. This rearrangement joins TRBV7-9 to TRBJ2-7; D not certain. Between the trimmed V and J ends, which lost 4 bases and 4 bases, there was a span of 8 bases. The CDR3 has 12 amino acids. CDR1 SEHNR and CDR2 FQNEAQ come from the germline V gene (reference sequence).

This clonotype was recorded many times. The J gene is TRBJ2-2, the V gene TRBV7-2; D gene uncertain. CDR3 length: 12 residues. Germline CDR1 reads SGHTA; CDR2 reads FQGNSA. V dropped 1 base and J dropped 4 bases, with 1 base sitting between them. DNA for the CDR3: TGTGCCAGCAGCTTAGTCACCGGGGAGCTGTTTTTT. Protein: CASSLVTGELFF.

This clonotype has a count of ten or more. The V gene is TRBV12-3 or TRBV12-4, the J gene TRBJ2-7; a weak D match, TRBD1 (6 bases). CDR3 length: 15 residues. V gave up 6 bases and J gave up 3 bases, with 18 bases separating them. The CDR3 nucleotides read TGTGCCAGCAGCCCCAGGCAGCTAGGGGGCTACGAGCAGTACTTC. Amino acid sequence: CASSPRQLGGYEQYF.

There are many counts of this clonotype. The chain recombines TRBV6-2 or TRBV6-3 with TRBJ1-1; 8 nucleotides agree with TRBD1. This CDR3 has 15 amino acids. After removal of 7 bases from V and 0 bases from J, the junction contained 7 bases not matched to a gene. CDR1 and CDR2 from the germline V gene are MNHEY and SVGEGT. The CDR3 sequence: CASIYRGTMNTEAFF. As DNA, the CDR3 is TGTGCCAGCATCTACAGGGGGACGATGAACACTGAAGCTTTCTTT.

Turning to this clonotype: A much larger clone differs from this one at a single base, so this may be a read error. The chain has TRBV7-9 and TRBJ2-7; 9 bases align to TRBD1. Germline CDR1 reads SEHNR; CDR2 reads FQNEAQ (reference sequence). The CDR3 is made up of 16 amino acids. Here the CDR3 DNA reads TGTACCAGCAGCCGTACAGGGGGCGGAATTTCCTACGAGCAGTACTTC. Translating it yields CTSSRTGGGISYEQYF.

J is TRBJ2-1 and V is TRBV12-3 or TRBV12-4; D is possibly TRBD1 (6 bases). V was trimmed by 9 bases and J by 0 bases, leaving 12 bases between them. CDR3 size: 14 residues. The CDR3 reads CASKGENSYNEQFF. As DNA, the CDR3 is TGTGCCAGTAAGGGGGAAAACTCCTACAATGAGCAGTTCTTC.

This clonotype was counted many times. The chain uses TRBV7-3 and TRBJ2-4, with a weak D call TRBD1 (5 bases). The V end was cut by 5 bases, the J end by 6 bases, with 14 bases between. The germline V gene encodes CDR1 SGHTA and CDR2 FQGTGA. This CDR3 has 14 residues. The CDR3 coding sequence is TGTGCCAGCAGCCGAGGAGACAGTCGAAACATTCAGTACTTC. It specifies CASSRGDSRNIQYF.

The chain recombines TRBV29-1 with TRBJ2-7; TRBD1 matches 9 bases. Trimming cost V 7 bases and J 4 bases; bases outside gene matches: 17. This CDR3 is 16 amino acids long. Germline CDR1 is SQVTM and CDR2 is ANQGSEA. The DNA for the CDR3 is TGCAGCGCTAGGGGGGGACTTGGGACAGGGACATACGAGCAGTACTTC. Translation: CSARGGLGTGTYEQYF.

This clonotype was counted many times. The CDR3 sequence: CASSLAATEHSSGYTF. CDR3 DNA sequence: TGTGCCAGCAGCTTAGCTGCGACCGAGCACTCATCCGGCTACACCTTC. The V and J genes are TRBV7-6 and TRBJ1-2; D is unresolved. The CDR3 consists of 16 residues. Germline V lookup: CDR1 SGHVS, CDR2 FNYEAQ. Trimming pared 0 bases from V and 8 bases from J, leaving 19 bases between.

This clonotype was seen a handful of times. This chain joins TRBV29-1 and TRBJ2-1, with D maybe TRBD2 (5 bases). From germline, CDR1 is SQVTM and CDR2 ANQGSEA. The CDR3 length is 15 residues. The V end lost 7 bases, the J end lost 9 bases, and 25 bases lay between the germline ends. CDR3 sequence: CSGGQSGPLHSEQFF. Here the CDR3 DNA reads TGCAGCGGAGGGCAAAGCGGCCCTCTACACAGTGAGCAGTTCTTC.

This clonotype was observed a few times. The chain combines TRBV6-2 or TRBV6-3 with TRBJ2-1; D unclear. The germline V gene encodes CDR1 MNHEY and CDR2 SVGEGT. V lost 0 bases and J lost 12, with 9 bases in between. This CDR3 spans 12 amino acids. The DNA for the CDR3 is TGTGCCAGCAGTTACTCAGGGATAGGGCAGTTCTTC. It specifies CASSYSGIGQFF.

As regards this clonotype: Possible read error: a much larger clone is one base away. V usage is TRBV20-1 and J usage is TRBJ1-3; D is perhaps TRBD1 (5 bases). V dropped 5 bases and J dropped 0 bases, with 11 bases sitting between them. The CDR3 consists of 14 residues. Germline-derived CDR1 and CDR2 are DFQATT and SNEGSKA (reference sequence). DNA of the CDR3: TGCAGTGCTCGGGGGATCGACTCTGGAAACACCATATATTTT. This sequence encodes CSARGIDSGNTIYF.

This clonotype appeared many times. The chain combines TRBV2 with TRBJ2-3; 9 bases fit TRBD1. This CDR3 region has 13 residues. J lost 6 bases, V lost 7 bases, and 5 bases had no gene match. Germline-derived CDR1 and CDR2 are SNHLY and FYNNEI. The CDR3, as DNA: TGTGCCAGCATCTCGGACAGGGGTGATACGCAGTATTTT. It encodes CASISDRGDTQYF.

The table lists this clonotype with a few counts. V and J are TRBV30 and TRBJ1-5; 8 nucleotides agree with TRBD1. The V gene's germline CDR1 is GTSNPN and CDR2 SVGIG (reference sequence). The J segment lost 3 bases and the V segment lost 3 bases, leaving 4 bases of the junction unmatched. The CDR3 sequence is 14 residues long. DNA for the CDR3: TGTGCCTGGAGCGGACAGGGCTACAATCAGCCCCAGCATTTT. Protein: CAWSGQGYNQPQHF.

This clonotype was seen only a few times. The chain combines TRBV18 with TRBJ2-5; D is unclear. Per the germline V gene, CDR1 is KGHSH and CDR2 is LQKENI. Trimming took 0 bases from V and 3 from J, leaving 5 bases between them. CDR3 size: 13 residues. CDR3 region: CASSPPEEETQYF. CDR3 nucleotides: TGTGCCAGCTCACCACCCGAGGAAGAGACCCAGTACTTC.

The J gene is TRBJ1-1, the V gene TRBV18; 7 bases fit TRBD1. Germline lookup yields CDR1 KGHSH and CDR2 LQKENI. Trimming took 7 bases from V and 0 from J; bases not matched to a gene: 11. CDR3 length: 16 amino acids. The CDR3 DNA follows: TGTGCCAGCTACTCGCGGGCAGGGGGACTGAACACTGAAGCTTTCTTT. Its translation: CASYSRAGGLNTEAFF.

This clonotype occurred many times. This chain connects TRBV6-1 to TRBJ2-7, with TRBD1 matching 8 bases. The CDR3 runs 13 residues. Germline V gene data show CDR1 as MNHNS and CDR2 as SASEGT. The junction had 2 bases not matched to a gene; V was cut back by 7 bases and J by 0 bases. In DNA, the CDR3 is TGTGCCAGCACCGACAGGGGCTCCTACGAGCAGTACTTC. Its translation is CASTDRGSYEQYF.

The rearrangement joins TRBV6-2 or TRBV6-3 to TRBJ2-1, with D tentatively TRBD2 (5 bases). The CDR3 consists of 12 residues. Germline values: CDR1 MNHEY, CDR2 SVGEGT. The V and J ends lost 0 bases and 11 bases respectively, with 8 bases between them. DNA of the CDR3: TGTGCCAGCAGTTACTCGGAGGAAAAGCAGTTCTTC. It translates to CASSYSEEKQFF.

The chain employs TRBV29-1 and TRBJ1-2; tentatively, D is TRBD1 (5 bases). The length of the CDR3 is 14 residues. V lost 4 bases, J lost 3 bases, and 15 bases lay in between. Germline V gene data show CDR1 as SQVTM and CDR2 as ANQGSEA. In DNA, the CDR3 is TGCAGCGTTGTCGGTAGACAGTCCGACTATGGCTACACCTTC. Translating gives CSVVGRQSDYGYTF.

Concerning this clonotype: This may stem from a read error, because a much larger clone lies one nucleotide away. V gene TRBV4-1 combines with J gene TRBJ2-7; D may be TRBD2 (5 bases). Trimming took off 4 bases at V and 6 bases at J, with 16 bases between the two ends. CDR1 and CDR2 from the germline V gene are MGHRA and YSYEKL. CDR3 length: 14 residues. Written as DNA, the CDR3 is TGCGCCAGCAGCCGAGGCGGGCCACCCTGCGAGCAGTACTTC. Translated: CASSRGGPPCEQYF.